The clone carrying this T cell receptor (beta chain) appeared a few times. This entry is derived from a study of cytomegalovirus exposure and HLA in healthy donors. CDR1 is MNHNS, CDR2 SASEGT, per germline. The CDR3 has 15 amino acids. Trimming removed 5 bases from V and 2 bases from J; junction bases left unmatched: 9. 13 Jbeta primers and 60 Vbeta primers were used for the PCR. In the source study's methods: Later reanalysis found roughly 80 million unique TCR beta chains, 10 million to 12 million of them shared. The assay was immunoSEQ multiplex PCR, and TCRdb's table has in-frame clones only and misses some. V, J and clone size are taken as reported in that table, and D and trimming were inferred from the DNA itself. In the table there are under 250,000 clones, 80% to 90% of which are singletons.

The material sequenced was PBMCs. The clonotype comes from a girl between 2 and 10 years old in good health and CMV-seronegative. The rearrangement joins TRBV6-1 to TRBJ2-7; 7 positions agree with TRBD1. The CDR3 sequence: CASSSTGQFAYEQYF. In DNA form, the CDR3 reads TGTGCCAGCAGTTCTACGGGACAGTTCGCCTACGAGCAGTACTTC.